This is a list of T cell receptor beta chains from one sample in a study of blood T cell repertoires in COVID-19. The method was immunoSEQ multiplex PCR; TCRdb's version includes in-frame clones alone and lacks a portion of them. The repertoire holds 55,000 to 75,000 clones, with roughly 72% as singletons. Material for sequencing was peripheral blood. Source of these receptors: a woman aged 70-85 years with COVID-19, enrolled during active disease. CDR3s include the opening cysteine and the closing phenylalanine or tryptophan. Fields, in order: V gene, clone size, D gene, J gene, CDR3 protein, CDR3 DNA. A D gene is named only where the DNA matches it firmly. The size entry is marked missing in some rows and otherwise reads once, few, many or a size class.

>TRBV7-2|NA|TRBD1|TRBJ2-5
CASSRDREGQYF
TGTGCCAGCAGCCGGGACAGGGAGGGCCAGTACTTC
>TRBV4-3|NA|TRBD1|TRBJ2-6
CASSPTRTGAGSGANVLTF
TGCGCCAGCAGCCCAACGAGGACAGGGGCCGGCTCTGGGGCCAACGTCCTGACTTTC
>TRBV27|NA|TRBD1|TRBJ2-7
CASSQDRVKVHEQYF
TGTGCCAGCAGTCAGGACAGGGTAAAAGTTCACGAGCAGTACTTC
>TRBV5-4|NA|TRBD2|TRBJ2-1
CASALTITSGSSYNEQFF
TGTGCCAGCGCCCTAACCATTACTAGCGGCTCATCCTACAATGAGCAGTTCTTC
>TRBV21-1|NA|NA|TRBJ2-5
CASSKASGKGRTRIGQYF
TGTGCCAGCAGCAAAGCGAGCGGGAAGGGACGTACCAGGATAGGCCAGTACTTC
>TRBV7-2|NA|NA|TRBJ2-1
CASSYRGTYNEQFF
TGTGCCAGCAGCTACCGGGGTACCTACAATGAGCAGTTCTTC
>TRBV6-5|NA|TRBD2|TRBJ2-3
CASRSGGFADTQYF
TGTGCCAGCAGGAGCGGGGGGTTTGCAGATACGCAGTATTTT
>TRBV7-3|NA|NA|TRBJ1-1
CASSLRTVGSNTEAFF
TGTGCCAGCAGCTTAAGGACAGTGGGATCGAACACTGAAGCTTTCTTT
>TRBV6-1|NA|NA|TRBJ1-5
CASSEAGGDEQPQHF
TGTGCCAGCAGTGAAGCCGGCGGTGACGAACAGCCCCAGCATTTT
>TRBV11-2|NA|NA|TRBJ2-1
CASSLTVLNSYNEQFF
TGTGCCAGCAGCTTAACAGTCTTAAACTCCTACAATGAGCAGTTCTTC
>TRBV2|NA|TRBD1|TRBJ1-1
CASSARTGRNTEAFF
TGTGCCAGCAGCGCTCGGACAGGGAGGAACACTGAAGCTTTCTTT
>TRBV19|few|TRBD1|TRBJ1-1
CASARGQGTTEAFF
TGTGCCAGTGCAAGGGGACAGGGGACTACTGAAGCTTTCTTT
>TRBV6-6|NA|NA|TRBJ1-1
CASSTTPNTEAFF
TGTGCCAGCAGCACGACACCGAACACTGAAGCTTTCTTT
>TRBV7-9|NA|TRBD1|TRBJ1-1
CASQGGTEAFF
TGTGCCAGTCAGGGGGGCACTGAAGCTTTCTTT
>TRBV2|NA|NA|TRBJ2-4
CASSEEGRAKNIQYF
TGTGCCAGCAGTGAGGAGGGTCGAGCCAAAAACATTCAGTACTTC
>TRBV19|NA|NA|TRBJ2-5
CASSIQGGETQYF
TGTGCCAGTAGTATACAGGGCGGCGAGACCCAGTACTTC
>TRBV5-6|NA|TRBD1|TRBJ2-7
CASSVWDRRSYEQYF
TGTGCCAGCAGCGTCTGGGACAGGAGGTCCTACGAGCAGTACTTC
>TRBV19|NA|NA|TRBJ2-1
CATTGRGGAVYNEQFF
TGTGCCACCACGGGGCGTGGGGGGGCTGTCTACAATGAGCAGTTCTTC
>TRBV19|NA|TRBD2|TRBJ2-1
CASSMAGDEQFF
TGTGCCAGTAGTATGGCGGGGGACGAGCAGTTCTTC
>TRBV6-1|NA|NA|TRBJ1-5
CASSSGDGQPQHF
TGTGCCAGCAGTTCAGGGGATGGGCAGCCCCAGCATTTT
>TRBV4-2|NA|TRBD1|TRBJ1-1
CASSPPFQGGMNTEAFF
TGTGCCAGCAGCCCTCCATTCCAGGGGGGCATGAACACTGAAGCTTTCTTT
>TRBV15|NA|NA|TRBJ2-2
CATSTGDTGELFF
TGTGCCACCAGCACCGGTGATACCGGGGAGCTGTTTTTT
>TRBV6-5|once|TRBD1|TRBJ1-1
CASSYRDSLNTEAFF
TGTGCCAGCAGTTACCGGGACAGTTTGAACACTGAAGCTTTCTTT
>TRBV5-5|once|NA|TRBJ2-1
CASSPHGRRQFF
TGTGCCAGCAGCCCCCATGGCCGGAGGCAGTTCTTC
>TRBV9|NA|NA|TRBJ2-1
CASSVVGGGNEQFF
TGTGCCAGCAGCGTAGTGGGGGGAGGAAATGAGCAGTTCTTC
>TRBV15|many|NA|TRBJ1-3
CATSSRQSSGNTIYF
TGTGCCACCAGCAGTCGACAAAGCTCTGGAAACACCATATATTTT
>TRBV6-5|NA|NA|TRBJ2-3
CASSRPSTDTQYF
TGTGCCAGCAGTCGTCCGTCCACAGATACGCAGTATTTT
>TRBV7-9|few|TRBD2|TRBJ2-3
CASSSTLAGTDTQYF
TGTGCCAGCAGCTCAACCCTAGCGGGCACAGATACGCAGTATTTT
>TRBV3-1/TRBV3-2|NA|NA|TRBJ2-1
CASSQGRRGTSYNEQFF
TGTGCCAGCAGCCAGGGTCGAAGGGGGACCTCCTACAATGAGCAGTTCTTC
>TRBV2|NA|TRBD1|TRBJ1-1
CATEARGVQAFF
TGTGCCACCGAGGCCAGGGGGGTACAAGCTTTCTTT
>TRBV3-1/TRBV3-2|NA|TRBD1|TRBJ1-4
CASSLRQGANEKLFF
TGTGCCAGCAGCCTTCGACAGGGAGCTAATGAAAAACTGTTTTTT
>TRBV29-1|once|TRBD1|TRBJ1-2
CSVEDQTGVGYTF
TGCAGCGTTGAAGATCAGACAGGGGTCGGCTACACCTTC
>TRBV9|few|NA|TRBJ2-1
CASSPNRQRNLDEQFF
TGTGCCAGCAGCCCCAATCGACAGCGTAATTTGGATGAGCAGTTCTTC
>TRBV27|NA|NA|TRBJ2-3
CASSLPPPGATRTDTQYF
TGTGCCAGCAGTCTCCCCCCTCCCGGCGCGACTAGGACAGATACGCAGTATTTT
>TRBV19|once|NA|TRBJ1-5
CASSRSGENQPQHF
TGTGCCAGTAGTCGATCGGGGGAGAATCAGCCCCAGCATTTT
>TRBV7-3|NA|TRBD1|TRBJ2-5
CASSLSEDRVGETQYF
TGTGCCAGCAGCTTAAGTGAGGACAGGGTGGGAGAGACCCAGTACTTC
>TRBV7-8|NA|NA|TRBJ2-1
CASSHRQSPYNEQFF
TGTGCCAGCAGTCATCGTCAAAGCCCCTACAATGAGCAGTTCTTC
>TRBV4-3|NA|TRBD2|TRBJ2-3
CASSQDPGGGDTQYF
TGCGCCAGCAGCCAAGATCCGGGAGGAGGAGATACGCAGTATTTT
>TRBV29-1|NA|TRBD1|TRBJ1-1
CSGWYPRGTGGLLNTEAFF
TGCAGCGGCTGGTACCCAAGGGGGACAGGGGGACTTCTGAACACTGAAGCTTTCTTT
>TRBV28|NA|TRBD2|TRBJ2-1
CASSMTAGGWNEQFF
TGTGCCAGCAGCATGACAGCGGGGGGGTGGAATGAGCAGTTCTTC
>TRBV2|NA|TRBD1|TRBJ1-2
CASSEARGGGYTF
TGTGCCAGCAGTGAAGCTCGAGGGGGCGGCTACACCTTC
>TRBV5-6|NA|TRBD1|TRBJ1-2
CASSTTGGASGYTF
TGTGCCAGCAGCACGACAGGGGGCGCCAGTGGCTACACCTTC
>TRBV6-5|NA|NA|TRBJ2-2
CASSYGTIPGELFF
TGTGCCAGCAGTTACGGGACAATACCCGGGGAGCTGTTTTTT
>TRBV14|NA|NA|TRBJ1-3
CASRAAGGSGNTIYF
TGTGCCAGCAGAGCCGCGGGGGGTAGTGGAAACACCATATATTTT
>TRBV5-4|NA|TRBD1|TRBJ2-6
CASRTRGRANVLTF
TGTGCCAGCAGAACCAGGGGGAGGGCCAACGTCCTGACTTTC
>TRBV29-1|NA|NA|TRBJ1-3
CSVESVSGNTIYF
TGCAGCGTTGAAAGCGTCTCTGGAAACACCATATATTTT
>TRBV3-1/TRBV3-2|once|NA|TRBJ1-6
CASSPQGMNSPLHF
TGTGCCAGCAGCCCACAGGGAATGAATTCACCCCTCCACTTT
>TRBV10-3|NA|TRBD1|TRBJ2-2
CASGQGSGELFF
TGTGCCTCGGGACAGGGTTCCGGGGAGCTGTTTTTT
>TRBV10-3|NA|NA|TRBJ2-5
CASSPRGQETQYF
TGTGCCTCAAGCCCCAGGGGCCAAGAGACCCAGTACTTC
>TRBV6-2/TRBV6-3|NA|TRBD2|TRBJ2-7
CASSYSSSGGLQTLYEQYF
TGTGCCAGCAGTTACTCGAGCTCGGGAGGCTTACAAACGCTCTACGAGCAGTACTTC
>TRBV5-1|NA|NA|TRBJ1-4
CASSLQAGGSGKLFF
TGCGCCAGCAGCTTGCAGGCGGGGGGAAGTGGAAAACTGTTTTTT